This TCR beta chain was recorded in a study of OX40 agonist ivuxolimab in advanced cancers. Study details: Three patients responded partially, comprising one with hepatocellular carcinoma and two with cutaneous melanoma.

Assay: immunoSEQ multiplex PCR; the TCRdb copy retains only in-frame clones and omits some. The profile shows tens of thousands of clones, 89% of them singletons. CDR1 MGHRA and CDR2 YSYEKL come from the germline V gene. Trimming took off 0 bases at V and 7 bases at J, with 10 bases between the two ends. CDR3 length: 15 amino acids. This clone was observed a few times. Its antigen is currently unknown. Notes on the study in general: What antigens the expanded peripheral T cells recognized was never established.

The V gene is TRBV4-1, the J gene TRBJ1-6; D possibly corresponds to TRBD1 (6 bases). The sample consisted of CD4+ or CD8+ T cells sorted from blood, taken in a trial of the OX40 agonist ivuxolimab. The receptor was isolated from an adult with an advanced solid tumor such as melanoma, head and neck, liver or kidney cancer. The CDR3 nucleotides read TGCGCCAGCAGCCAAGACCAGGGGTGGAATTCACCCCTCCACTTT. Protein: CASSQDQGWNSPLHF.